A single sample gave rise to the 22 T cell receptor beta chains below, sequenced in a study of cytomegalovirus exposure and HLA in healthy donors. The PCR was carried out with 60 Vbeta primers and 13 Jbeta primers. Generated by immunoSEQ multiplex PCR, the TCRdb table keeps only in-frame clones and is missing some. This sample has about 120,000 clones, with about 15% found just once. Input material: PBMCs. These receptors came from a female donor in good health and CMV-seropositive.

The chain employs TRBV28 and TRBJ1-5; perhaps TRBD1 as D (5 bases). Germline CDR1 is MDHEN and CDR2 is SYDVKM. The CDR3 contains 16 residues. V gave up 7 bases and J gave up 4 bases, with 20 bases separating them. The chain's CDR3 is CASNTQTGGGNQPQHF. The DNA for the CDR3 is TGTGCCAGCAATACCCAGACCGGGGGGGGAAATCAGCCCCAGCATTTT.

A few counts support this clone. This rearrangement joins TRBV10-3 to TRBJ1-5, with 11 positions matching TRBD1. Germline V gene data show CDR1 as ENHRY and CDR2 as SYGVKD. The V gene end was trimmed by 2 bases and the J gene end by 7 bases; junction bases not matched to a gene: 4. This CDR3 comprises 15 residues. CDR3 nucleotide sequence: TGTGCCATCAGTGAGGCAGGACAGGGGGCACAGCCCCAGCATTTT. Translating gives CAISEAGQGAQPQHF.

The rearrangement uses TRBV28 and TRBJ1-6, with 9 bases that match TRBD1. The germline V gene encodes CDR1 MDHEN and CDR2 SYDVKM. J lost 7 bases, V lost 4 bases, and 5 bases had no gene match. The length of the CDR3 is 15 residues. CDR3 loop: CASSSGDRENSPLHF. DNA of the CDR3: TGTGCCAGCAGTTCCGGGGACAGGGAAAATTCACCCCTCCACTTT.

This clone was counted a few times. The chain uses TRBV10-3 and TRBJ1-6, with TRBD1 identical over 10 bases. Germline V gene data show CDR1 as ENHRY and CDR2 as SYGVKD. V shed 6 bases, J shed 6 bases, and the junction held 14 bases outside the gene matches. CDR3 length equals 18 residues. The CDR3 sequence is CAISRTSIGQGVNSPLHF. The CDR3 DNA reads TGTGCCATCAGCCGAACATCAATCGGACAGGGGGTTAATTCACCCCTCCACTTT.

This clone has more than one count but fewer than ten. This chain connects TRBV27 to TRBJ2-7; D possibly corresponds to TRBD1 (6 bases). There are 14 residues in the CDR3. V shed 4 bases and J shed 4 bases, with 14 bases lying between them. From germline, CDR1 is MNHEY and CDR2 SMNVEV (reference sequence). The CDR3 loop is CASSSNDRTYEQYF. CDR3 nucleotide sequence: TGTGCCAGCAGTTCCAACGACAGGACTTACGAGCAGTACTTC.

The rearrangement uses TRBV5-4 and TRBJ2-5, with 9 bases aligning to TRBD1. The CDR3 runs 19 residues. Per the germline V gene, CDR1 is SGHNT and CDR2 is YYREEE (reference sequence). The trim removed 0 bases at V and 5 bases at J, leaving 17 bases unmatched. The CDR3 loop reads CASSLEDWAPTGGGETQYF. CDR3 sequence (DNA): TGTGCCAGCAGCTTGGAAGACTGGGCCCCCACAGGGGGCGGGGAGACCCAGTACTTC.

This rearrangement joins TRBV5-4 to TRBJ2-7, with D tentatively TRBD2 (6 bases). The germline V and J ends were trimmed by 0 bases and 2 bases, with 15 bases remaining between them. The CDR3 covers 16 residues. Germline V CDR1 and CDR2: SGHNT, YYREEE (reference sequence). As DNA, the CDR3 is TGTGCCAGCAGCTTGGGCCGGCTAGCGAGTACCTACGAGCAGTACTTC. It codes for CASSLGRLASTYEQYF.

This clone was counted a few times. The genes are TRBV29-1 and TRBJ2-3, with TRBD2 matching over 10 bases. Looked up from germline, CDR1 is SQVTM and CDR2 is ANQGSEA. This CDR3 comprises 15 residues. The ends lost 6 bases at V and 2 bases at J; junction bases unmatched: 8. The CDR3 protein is CSVESSGGDTDTQYF. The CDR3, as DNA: TGCAGCGTGGAATCTAGCGGGGGAGACACAGATACGCAGTATTTT.

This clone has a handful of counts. The CDR3 bases are TGTGCCAGCAGCTCCGGACTAGCGGAACAAGAGACCCAGTACTTC. It specifies CASSSGLAEQETQYF. This chain uses TRBV7-9 with TRBJ2-5; the match to TRBD2 covers 10 bases. With V trimmed by 4 bases and J by 2 bases, 4 bases remained unmatched. Germline-derived CDR1 and CDR2 are SEHNR and FQNEAQ (reference sequence). This CDR3 has 15 amino acids.

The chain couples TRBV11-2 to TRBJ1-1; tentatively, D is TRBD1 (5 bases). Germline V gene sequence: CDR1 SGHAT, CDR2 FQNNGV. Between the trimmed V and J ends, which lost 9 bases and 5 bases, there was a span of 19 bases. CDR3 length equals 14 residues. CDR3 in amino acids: CASRTVKGRTEAFF. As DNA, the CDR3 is TGTGCCAGTCGGACGGTCAAGGGGCGAACTGAAGCTTTCTTT.

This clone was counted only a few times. CDR3 sequence reads: CASSWNYDGYGYTF. As DNA, the CDR3 is TGCGCCAGCAGCTGGAATTACGACGGGTATGGCTACACCTTC. The V call is TRBV5-1, the J call TRBJ1-2; no clear D. Germline loops: CDR1 SGHRS, CDR2 YFSETQ. The CDR3 is made up of 14 amino acids. V was trimmed by 3 bases and J by 5 bases, leaving 14 bases between them.

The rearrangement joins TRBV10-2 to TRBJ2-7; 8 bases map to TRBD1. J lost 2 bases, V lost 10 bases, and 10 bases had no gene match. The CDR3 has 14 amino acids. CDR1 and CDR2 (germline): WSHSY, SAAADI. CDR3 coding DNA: TGCGCCACCGCGGCAGGGGGCGCCCCCTACGAGCAGTACTTC. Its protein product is CATAAGGAPYEQYF.

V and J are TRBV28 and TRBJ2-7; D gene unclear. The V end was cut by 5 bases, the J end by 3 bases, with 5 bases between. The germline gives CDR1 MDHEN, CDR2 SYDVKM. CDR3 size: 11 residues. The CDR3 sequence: CASSQIYEQYF. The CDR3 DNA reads TGTGCCAGCAGTCAAATCTACGAGCAGTACTTC.

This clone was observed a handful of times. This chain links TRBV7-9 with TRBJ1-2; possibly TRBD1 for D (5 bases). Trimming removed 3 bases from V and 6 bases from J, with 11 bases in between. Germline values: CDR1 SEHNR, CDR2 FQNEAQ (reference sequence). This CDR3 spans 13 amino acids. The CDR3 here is CASSFDSYDGYTF. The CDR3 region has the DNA TGTGCCAGCAGCTTCGACAGTTATGATGGCTACACCTTC.

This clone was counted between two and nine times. Here the CDR3 DNA reads TGCGCCAGCAGGCCGGGGACTAGCGGGTCCTACAATGAGCAGTTCTTC. This encodes CASRPGTSGSYNEQFF. V and J are TRBV10-2 and TRBJ2-1; TRBD2 matches at 12 bases. This CDR3 spans 16 amino acids. Germline CDR1 and CDR2: WSHSY and SAAADI. V was clipped by 6 bases and J by 1 base; unmatched bases: 4.

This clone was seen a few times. CDR3 sequence reads: CATSRDPAGDNSPLHF. The CDR3 DNA follows: TGTGCCACCAGCAGAGATCCGGCAGGGGACAATTCACCCCTCCACTTT. The chain combines TRBV15 with TRBJ1-6; D is perhaps TRBD1 (6 bases). Trimming took 0 bases from V and 7 from J, leaving 13 bases between them. CDR1 is LNHNV, CDR2 YYDKDF, per germline (reference sequence). This CDR3 spans 16 amino acids.

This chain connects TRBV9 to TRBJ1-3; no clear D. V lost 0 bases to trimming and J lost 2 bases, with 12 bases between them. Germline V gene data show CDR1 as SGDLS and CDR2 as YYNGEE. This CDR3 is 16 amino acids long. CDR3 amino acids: CASSVGFVSAGNTIYF. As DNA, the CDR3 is TGTGCCAGCAGCGTAGGTTTTGTTTCAGCTGGAAACACCATATATTTT.

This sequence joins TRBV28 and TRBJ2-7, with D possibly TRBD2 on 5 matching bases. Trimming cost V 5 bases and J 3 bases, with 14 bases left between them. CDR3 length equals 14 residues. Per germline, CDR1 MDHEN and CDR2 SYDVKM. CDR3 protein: CASSPYGGGYEQYF. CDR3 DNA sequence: TGTGCCAGCAGTCCTTACGGAGGCGGCTACGAGCAGTACTTC.

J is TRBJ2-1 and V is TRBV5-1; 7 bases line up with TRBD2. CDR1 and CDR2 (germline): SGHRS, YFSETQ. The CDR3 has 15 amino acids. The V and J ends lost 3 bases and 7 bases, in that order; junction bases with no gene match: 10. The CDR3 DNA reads TGCGCCAGCAGCTCCGGGGGGAACCGTGGAAATGAGCAGTTCTTC. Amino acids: CASSSGGNRGNEQFF.

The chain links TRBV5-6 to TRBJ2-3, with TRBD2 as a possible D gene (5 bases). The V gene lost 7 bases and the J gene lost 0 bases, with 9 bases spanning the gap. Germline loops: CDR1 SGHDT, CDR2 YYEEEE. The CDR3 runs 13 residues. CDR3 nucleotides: TGTGCCAGCGGGAGCTTGAGCACAGATACGCAGTATTTT. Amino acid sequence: CASGSLSTDTQYF. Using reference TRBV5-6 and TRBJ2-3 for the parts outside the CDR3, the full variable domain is DAGVTQSPTHLIKTRGQQVTLRCSPKSGHDTVSWYQQALGQGPQFIFQYYEEEERQRGNFPDRFSGHQFPNYSSELNVNALLLGDSALYLCASGSLSTDTQYFGPGTRLTVL.

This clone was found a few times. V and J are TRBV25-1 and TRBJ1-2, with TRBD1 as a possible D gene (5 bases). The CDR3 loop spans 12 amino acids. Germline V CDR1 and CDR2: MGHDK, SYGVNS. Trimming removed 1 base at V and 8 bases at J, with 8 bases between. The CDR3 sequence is CASSELWGGYTF. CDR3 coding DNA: TGTGCCAGCAGTGAATTATGGGGCGGCTACACCTTC.

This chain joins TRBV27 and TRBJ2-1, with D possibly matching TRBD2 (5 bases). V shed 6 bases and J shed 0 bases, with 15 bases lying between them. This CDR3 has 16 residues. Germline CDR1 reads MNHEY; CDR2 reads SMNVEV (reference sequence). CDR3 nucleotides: TGTGCCAGCAGCACAACCGGACTCAGCTCCTACAATGAGCAGTTCTTC. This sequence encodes CASSTTGLSSYNEQFF.